This paragraph reports one T cell receptor (beta chain). Its antigen is undetermined. CDR3 length: 13 residues. CDR1 and CDR2 (germline): SNHLY, FYNNEI. V lost 8 bases and J lost 6; bases outside the gene matches: 8. The sample belongs to a study of cytomegalovirus exposure and HLA in healthy donors. Study-level points and caveats: Listed as cytomegalovirus-associated were more than 150 TCR beta chains. Earlier findings revealed that most TCR beta V segments proved productive either about 90% or about 30% of the time. TCR beta sequences reportedly predicted the HLA-A and HLA-B alleles of most subjects accurately.

Each donor's status was that of a healthy bone marrow donor. Researchers ran the PCR with 60 Vbeta and 13 Jbeta primers. Measured with immunoSEQ multiplex PCR; TCRdb has only the in-frame clones, and not every one. Here the sample table reports 150,000 to 200,000 clones. This sequence joins TRBV2 and TRBJ2-7; 9 bases are a match to TRBD1. Sequencing was carried out using PBMCs. This clonotype was obtained from a young man in good health and CMV-seronegative. The CDR3 DNA is TGTGCCAGCGGGACAGGGATCTGGGGCGAGCAGTACTTC. It encodes CASGTGIWGEQYF.